This T cell receptor beta chain stems from a study of blood T cell repertoires in COVID-19. Per the germline V gene, CDR1 is SGHRS and CDR2 is YFSETQ. The CDR3 is 15 amino acids. The ends lost 1 base at V and 1 base at J; junction bases unmatched: 1. Using immunoSEQ multiplex PCR, the repertoire was profiled, and TCRdb retains in-frame clones only, with some absent. The sample lists 350,000 to 400,000 clones, about 90% occurring once. The receptor's source is a man between 40 and 49 years old in a cohort exposed to, infected with or recovered from COVID-19 (not recorded which). The rearrangement uses TRBV5-1 and TRBJ2-5, with 10 bases identical to TRBD2. Specimen: PBMCs or T cells enriched from blood (not recorded which). The CDR3 DNA reads as TGCGCCAGCAGCTTGAGGACTAGCGGCCAAGAGACCCAGTACTTC. It yields the protein CASSLRTSGQETQYF.